Following are 30 T cell receptor beta chains from one sample sequenced in a study of T cell responses to AZD1222 COVID-19 vaccine. Measured with immunoSEQ multiplex PCR; TCRdb has only the in-frame clones, and not every one. Of more than 80,000 clones listed, approximately 90% are singletons. Sample: peripheral blood, taken on day 0 of AZD1222 vaccination. These receptors all come from an adult in good health.

Concerning this clone: The germline gene is not matched at one end of the junction; a read error may be the cause. V usage is TRBV10-1 and J usage is TRBJ2-3, with D perhaps assigned TRBD1 or TRBD2 (5 bases each). The germline V gene encodes CDR1 WNHNN and CDR2 SYGVQD (reference sequence). The CDR3 runs 13 residues. For the CDR3, the DNA is TGCGCCAGCGGTGAGGGGAGCACAGATACGCAGTATTTT. Translating gives CASGEGSTDTQYF.

The rearrangement links TRBV19 to TRBJ2-2; tentatively, D is TRBD2 (7 bases). V was clipped by 7 bases and J by 0 bases, with 12 bases between them. CDR1 LNHDA and CDR2 SQIVND come from the germline V gene (reference sequence). The CDR3 has 15 residues. The chain's CDR3 is CASIAGAANTGELFF. CDR3 nucleotides: TGTGCCAGTATCGCGGGGGCAGCGAACACCGGGGAGCTGTTTTTT. The entire variable domain, with the rest obtained from reference TRBV19 and TRBJ2-2, is as follows: DGGITQSPKYLFRKEGQNVTLSCEQNLNHDAMYWYRQDPGQGLRLIYYSQIVNDFQKGDIAEGYSVSREKKESFPLTVTSAQKNPTAFYLCASIAGAANTGELFFGEGSRLTVL.

V is TRBV5-1 and J is TRBJ1-1, with D perhaps TRBD1 (5 bases). This CDR3 is built from 16 residues. Germline assignment: CDR1 SGHRS and CDR2 YFSETQ. Trimming left V 0 bases short and J 1 base short, with 13 bases between. The CDR3 is CASSLGRQPENTEAFF. The CDR3 DNA follows: TGCGCCAGCAGCTTGGGGAGACAGCCCGAGAACACTGAAGCTTTCTTT.

The chain carries TRBV18 and TRBJ2-3; D is unclear. The CDR3 length is 16 residues. CDR1 is KGHSH, CDR2 LQKENI, per germline. Trimming cost V 6 bases and J 0 bases, with 16 bases left between them. The CDR3 region has the DNA TGTGCCAGCTCTCCGTTAAGGGTCCTTAGCACAGATACGCAGTATTTT. Encoded protein: CASSPLRVLSTDTQYF. Combining the CDR3 with reference TRBV18 and TRBJ2-3 gives the whole variable domain NAGVMQNPRHLVRRRGQEARLRCSPMKGHSHVYWYRQLPEEGLKFMVYLQKENIIDESGMPKERFSAEFPKEGPSILRIQQVVRGDSAAYFCASSPLRVLSTDTQYFGPGTRLTVL.

The chain couples TRBV5-4 to TRBJ1-3; no reliable D call. CDR3 length: 13 residues. Trimming left V 0 bases short and J 0 bases short, with 1 base between. Germline CDR1 SGHNT, CDR2 YYREEE (reference sequence). The CDR3 DNA follows: TGTGCCAGCAGCTTGGCCTCTGGAAACACCATATATTTT. This gives the protein CASSLASGNTIYF.

The CDR3 is CASSFTDRANYGYTF. Written as DNA, the CDR3 is TGTGCCAGCAGCTTCACGGACAGGGCTAACTATGGCTACACCTTC. The V call is TRBV7-2, the J call TRBJ1-2; 8 nucleotides line up with TRBD1. Germline V CDR1 and CDR2: SGHTA, FQGNSA. Germline trimming cut 3 bases from V and 0 bases from J; bases unmatched to any gene: 3. The CDR3 is 15 residues long.

Written as DNA, the CDR3 is TGTGCCAGCAGCAACAGGGATCAGCCCCAGCATTTT. This codes for CASSNRDQPQHF. The chain uses TRBV12-3 or TRBV12-4 and TRBJ1-5, with D maybe TRBD1 (6 bases). This CDR3 spans 12 amino acids. V lost 6 bases to trimming and J lost 5 bases, with 8 bases between them.

V and J are TRBV18 and TRBJ1-5; D uncertain. This CDR3 spans 16 amino acids. V shed 3 bases and J shed 1 base, with 13 bases lying between them. CDR1 is KGHSH and CDR2 is LQKENI in the germline V gene. DNA for the CDR3: TGTGCCAGCTCACCCCTCTCCTTGGGCAGCAATCAGCCCCAGCATTTT. This sequence encodes CASSPLSLGSNQPQHF.

The rearrangement uses TRBV2 and TRBJ1-4; TRBD1 matches at 9 bases. The V and J ends lost 4 bases and 7 bases, in that order; junction bases with no gene match: 4. The CDR3 length is 14 residues. Looked up from germline, CDR1 is SNHLY and CDR2 is FYNNEI. CDR3 DNA: TGTGCCAGCAGTGGGGGGACAGGGACTGAAAAACTGTTTTTT. As protein: CASSGGTGTEKLFF.

J is TRBJ2-2 and V is TRBV11-3, with TRBD2 matching 9 bases. The length of the CDR3 is 14 residues. The trim removed 8 bases at V and 0 bases at J, leaving 1 base unmatched. CDR1 and CDR2 (germline): SGHNT, YENEEA. CDR3 protein: CASAGGTNTGELFF. Written as DNA, the CDR3 is TGTGCCAGCGCGGGGGGGACGAACACCGGGGAGCTGTTTTTT.

The chain has TRBV7-9 and TRBJ2-3; D is unclear. This CDR3 has 14 residues. Germline CDR1 SEHNR, CDR2 FQNEAQ (reference sequence). Trimming left V 2 bases short and J 0 bases short, with 6 bases between. The CDR3 DNA sequence: TGTGCCAGCAGCTTATCCTCTAGCACAGATACGCAGTATTTT. Protein product: CASSLSSSTDTQYF.

The rearrangement joins TRBV5-1 to TRBJ2-3, with TRBD2 matching 12 bases. Germline V gene data show CDR1 as SGHRS and CDR2 as YFSETQ. V lost 1 base to trimming and J lost 2 bases; unmatched junction nucleotides: 5. The length of the CDR3 is 17 residues. CDR3 DNA sequence: TGCGCCAGCAGCTTGAGACTAGCGGGGGCCTACACAGATACGCAGTATTTT. As protein: CASSLRLAGAYTDTQYF. Complete variable domain (other parts from reference TRBV5-1 and TRBJ2-3): KAGVTQTPRYLIKTRGQQVTLSCSPISGHRSVSWYQQTPGQGLQFLFEYFSETQRNKGNFPGRFSGRQFSNSRSEMNVSTLELGDSALYLCASSLRLAGAYTDTQYFGPGTRLTVL.

V gene TRBV29-1 combines with J gene TRBJ2-1; 11 bases align to TRBD2. V was pared by 7 bases and J by 2 bases, with 4 bases of the junction left unmatched. This CDR3 region has 14 residues. Germline lookup yields CDR1 SQVTM and CDR2 ANQGSEA. CDR3 region: CSASTSGAYNEQFF. Written as DNA, the CDR3 is TGCAGCGCCTCGACTAGCGGGGCCTACAATGAGCAGTTCTTC.

The chain is built from TRBV28 and TRBJ1-6; weak D call: TRBD1 (6 bases). CDR3 length: 15 residues. Germline CDR1 is MDHEN and CDR2 is SYDVKM. Trimming removed 1 base from V and 7 bases from J, with 11 bases in between. For the CDR3, the DNA is TGTGCCAGCAGTTTATCAGGGCAGGGGAATTCACCCCTCCACTTT. This encodes CASSLSGQGNSPLHF.

This sequence joins TRBV5-1 and TRBJ2-7, with no clear D. CDR1 SGHRS and CDR2 YFSETQ come from the germline V gene. V was cut by 0 bases and J by 2 bases, with 6 bases left in between. The CDR3 is 13 residues long. This chain's CDR3 is CASSLGGPYEQYF. The CDR3 DNA follows: TGCGCCAGCAGCTTGGGGGGTCCCTACGAGCAGTACTTC.

The chain employs TRBV5-1 and TRBJ1-2; D is undetermined. The germline CDR1 and CDR2 sequences are SGHRS and YFSETQ. This CDR3 spans 15 amino acids. V was trimmed by 0 bases and J by 6 bases, leaving 15 bases between them. The CDR3 protein is CASSLAGVLGDGYTF. In DNA form, the CDR3 reads TGCGCCAGCAGCTTGGCCGGAGTCCTTGGGGATGGCTACACCTTC.

CDR3 sequence: CASSLTTVTNPGYTF. In DNA form, the CDR3 reads TGTGCCAGCAGCCTAACCACCGTGACCAACCCTGGCTACACCTTC. The V and J genes are TRBV16 and TRBJ1-2, with unresolved D. Germline lookup yields CDR1 KGHSY and CDR2 FQNENV. V lost 4 bases and J lost 7, with 19 bases in between. The CDR3 extends over 15 amino acids.

The chain uses TRBV7-2 and TRBJ1-1, with 9 bases identical to TRBD1. This CDR3 comprises 14 residues. Germline V gene data show CDR1 as SGHTA and CDR2 as FQGNSA. The junction had 8 bases not matched to a gene; V was cut back by 4 bases and J by 8 bases. CDR3 sequence: CASSSQGAGTEAFF. The CDR3 DNA is TGTGCCAGCAGCTCACAGGGGGCAGGGACGGAAGCTTTCTTT.

V gene TRBV7-2 combines with J gene TRBJ2-5; 7 bases agree with TRBD1. The junction had 6 bases not matched to a gene; V was cut back by 4 bases and J by 1 base. Germline V gives CDR1 SGHTA, CDR2 FQGNSA. The CDR3 length is 15 residues. In DNA form, the CDR3 reads TGTGCCAGCAGCTCGGGACAGACACTCCAAGAGACCCAGTACTTC. Protein: CASSSGQTLQETQYF. Based on the CDR3 plus reference TRBV7-2 and TRBJ2-5, the full variable domain is GAGVSQSPSNKVTEKGKDVELRCDPISGHTALYWYRQSLGQGLEFLIYFQGNSAPDKSGLPSDRFSAERTGGSVSTLTIQRTQQEDSAVYLCASSSGQTLQETQYFGPGTRLLVL.

This clone was seen a handful of times. The chain combines TRBV10-1 with TRBJ2-5, with TRBD1 matching over 7 bases. Germline V gives CDR1 WNHNN, CDR2 SYGVQD (reference sequence). J gave up 2 bases and V 2 bases, and 5 bases lay outside the gene matches. CDR3 length: 15 amino acids. The CDR3 is CASSEPRTGQETQYF. CDR3 in DNA: TGCGCCAGCAGTGAGCCTAGGACAGGACAAGAGACCCAGTACTTC.

The gene calls are TRBV12-3 or TRBV12-4 and TRBJ1-1; 7 nucleotides line up with TRBD1. This CDR3 comprises 13 residues. V shed 6 bases, J shed 8 bases, and the junction held 9 bases outside the gene matches. The CDR3 DNA sequence: TGTGCCAGCAGCTCCCGACAGGGAGTAGAAGCTTTCTTT. Residues: CASSSRQGVEAFF.

The V gene is TRBV19, the J gene TRBJ2-2, with 7 bases aligning to TRBD2. CDR1 is LNHDA and CDR2 is SQIVND in the germline V gene (reference sequence). The length of the CDR3 is 13 residues. After removal of 5 bases from V and 7 bases from J, the junction contained 4 bases not matched to a gene. The CDR3, as DNA: TGTGCCAGTAGTCCCAGCGGGATCGGGGAGCTGTTTTTT. This encodes CASSPSGIGELFF.

The chain is built from TRBV5-1 and TRBJ2-3; D is unresolved. CDR1 is SGHRS, CDR2 YFSETQ, per germline. The CDR3 covers 14 residues. V was pared by 2 bases and J by 2 bases, with 9 bases between. The CDR3 DNA reads as TGCGCCAGCAGCTTCGACCGTTCCACAGATACGCAGTATTTT. It encodes CASSFDRSTDTQYF.

The chain uses TRBV30 and TRBJ1-5; 8 nucleotides line up with TRBD1. CDR3 length equals 15 residues. Losses at the gene ends were 3 bases for V and 6 bases for J; bases not matched to a gene: 10. The germline gives CDR1 GTSNPN, CDR2 SVGIG (reference sequence). CDR3 amino acids: CAWSGMAGGGQPQHF. CDR3 in DNA: TGTGCCTGGAGCGGCATGGCAGGGGGCGGTCAGCCCCAGCATTTT.

The sample holds a few counts of this clone. The chain links TRBV30 to TRBJ1-5; TRBD1 matches at 8 bases. Germline V CDR1 and CDR2: GTSNPN, SVGIG (reference sequence). The CDR3 loop spans 19 amino acids. The junction had 18 bases not matched to a gene; V was cut back by 0 bases and J by 5 bases. The CDR3 DNA follows: TGTGCCTGGAGTGTGATAAGCCCCGGGACAGGCCATTTGTATCAGCCCCAGCATTTT. It codes for CAWSVISPGTGHLYQPQHF.

The chain uses TRBV19 and TRBJ1-4, with D hard to call. The CDR3 covers 13 residues. Germline CDR1 reads LNHDA; CDR2 reads SQIVND (reference sequence). The V end was cut by 6 bases, the J end by 3 bases, with 8 bases between. CDR3 residues: CASSGSSNEKLFF. The DNA for the CDR3 is TGTGCCAGTAGCGGGTCGTCTAATGAAAAACTGTTTTTT.

The rearrangement uses TRBV18 and TRBJ2-2; D possibly corresponds to TRBD1 (6 bases). V was trimmed by 7 bases and J by 1 base, leaving 10 bases between them. Germline V CDR1 and CDR2: KGHSH, LQKENI. This CDR3 comprises 14 residues. CDR3 sequence: CASLQGLNTGELFF. In DNA form, the CDR3 reads TGTGCCAGCTTACAGGGATTGAACACCGGGGAGCTGTTTTTT.

Turning to this clone: Here the CDR3 omits its conserved ending phenylalanine or tryptophan, so a read error is the likely source. The limits of the CDR3 on the DNA are not certain, so only TCRdb's listed CDR3 is given. The rearrangement links TRBV30 to TRBJ1-1. Per the germline V gene, CDR1 is GTSNPN and CDR2 is SVGIG (reference sequence). The CDR3 is 13 residues long, counting both termini. The CDR3 sequence is CAWRPDGRIPLFN.

V gene TRBV5-6 combines with J gene TRBJ2-7; 8 bases are shared with TRBD1. With 4 bases clipped from V and 4 bases from J, the junction kept 4 bases outside the gene matches. Germline lookup yields CDR1 SGHDT and CDR2 YYEEEE. CDR3 length: 13 residues. The CDR3: CASSRDRGYEQYF. CDR3 nucleotides: TGTGCCAGCAGCCGCGACAGGGGTTACGAGCAGTACTTC.

This rearrangement joins TRBV2 to TRBJ2-2; a weak D match, TRBD2 (5 bases). Per the germline V gene, CDR1 is SNHLY and CDR2 is FYNNEI. CDR3 length: 12 amino acids. V lost 6 bases and J 10 bases, leaving 12 bases between the germline ends. CDR3 nucleotides: TGTGCCAGCAGCACTAGACCAGAGGAGCTGTTTTTT. As protein: CASSTRPEELFF.